This T cell receptor beta chain comes out of a study of blood T cell repertoires in COVID-19. This table comes from immunoSEQ multiplex PCR, and its TCRdb copy is limited to in-frame clones, with some not included. The profile shows about 190,000 clones, 86% of them singletons. Germline CDR1 and CDR2: SGHDT and YYEEEE. V lost 3 bases and J 7 bases, leaving 16 bases between the germline ends. This CDR3 comprises 15 residues. The sequencing input was PBMCs or T cells enriched from blood (not recorded which). The gene calls are TRBV5-6 and TRBJ1-4; D uncertain. This sequence originates from a woman aged 40 to 50 in a cohort exposed to, infected with or recovered from COVID-19 (not recorded which). The CDR3: CASSSISSSGEKLFF. The CDR3 nucleotides read TGTGCCAGCAGCTCCATTTCTTCCTCCGGTGAAAAACTGTTTTTT.